These 16 T cell receptor beta chains came from one sample sequenced in a study of T cells in Graves' hyperthyroidism and ophthalmopathy. The source material, RNA transcripts, was used to amplify TCR beta CDR3 regions. TCR CDR3 underwent first-round RT-PCR with the HTBI primer set. TCRdb re-analysed the multiplex PCR reads in MiXCR, keeping a single row per CDR3 protein. The repertoire has 400,000 to 600,000 distinct CDR3 sequences, approximately 16% of them found once; the top ten carry about 31%. Sequenced input: blood. The origin of the receptors is a woman between 25 and 40 years old with Graves' ophthalmopathy.

A few counts support this clonotype. The rearrangement links TRBV5-1 to TRBJ2-1, with D perhaps TRBD2 (7 bases). Between the trimmed V and J ends, which lost 2 bases and 10 bases, there was a span of 10 bases. The CDR3 is made up of 12 amino acids. CDR1 and CDR2 from the germline V gene are SGHRS and YFSETQ. The CDR3 loop is CASSLRGAEQFF. The CDR3 nucleotides are TGCGCCAGCAGCTTACGGGGGGCAGAGCAGTTCTTC.

This sequence joins TRBV20-1 and TRBJ2-7; D may correspond to TRBD1 or TRBD2 (5 bases each). Trimming stripped 4 bases from V and 7 bases from J, with 17 bases between. Germline loops: CDR1 DFQATT, CDR2 SNEGSKA (reference sequence). This CDR3 spans 13 amino acids. The DNA of the CDR3 is TGCAGTGCTACTGACCGGGGACCTGGGGAGCAGTACTTC. It codes for CSATDRGPGEQYF.

This clonotype was recorded at least ten times. This rearrangement joins TRBV29-1 to TRBJ2-5; 11 bases fit TRBD2. Germline V gene data show CDR1 as SQVTM and CDR2 as ANQGSEA. This CDR3 is built from 14 residues. V dropped 6 bases and J dropped 5; count of bases not matched to a gene: 8. CDR3 bases: TGCAGCGTGCATCTAGCGGGAGGAGGGGAGACCCAGTACTTC. This sequence encodes CSVHLAGGGETQYF.

The chain joins TRBV6-2 or TRBV6-3 to TRBJ1-1; D is unclear. CDR3 length equals 11 residues. The V end was cut by 7 bases, the J end by 5 bases, with 8 bases between. Germline-derived CDR1 and CDR2 are MNHEY and SVGEGT. CDR3 residues: CASTRRTEAFF. The CDR3 DNA sequence: TGTGCCAGCACCCGAAGGACTGAAGCTTTCTTT.

This clonotype was picked up many times. The rearrangement joins TRBV3-1 to TRBJ2-3; D may be TRBD1 or TRBD2 (5 bases each). Trimming left V 0 bases short and J 7 bases short, with 11 bases between. CDR3 size: 14 residues. Looked up from germline, CDR1 is LGHDT and CDR2 is YNNKEL (reference sequence). The CDR3 nucleotides read TGTGCCAGCAGCCAAGATTCAGGGAGAAATACGCAGTATTTT. Its translation: CASSQDSGRNTQYF.

This clonotype showed up many times. V usage is TRBV7-8 and J usage is TRBJ2-3; 9 nucleotides match TRBD1. Germline V CDR1 and CDR2: SGHVS, FQNEAQ. V lost 5 bases to trimming and J lost 4 bases; unmatched junction nucleotides: 7. This CDR3 has 15 amino acids. The CDR3 nucleotides are TGTGCCAGCAGCCAACCGGGACAGGGCGCAGATACGCAGTATTTT. The encoded protein is CASSQPGQGADTQYF.

The table lists this clonotype with a few counts. CDR3 nucleotides: TGCGCCAGCAGCCCGGGGGCGGGGAACACAGATACGCAGTATTTT. Protein sequence: CASSPGAGNTDTQYF. V is TRBV5-1 and J is TRBJ2-3, with D perhaps assigned TRBD1 or TRBD2 (6 bases each). V was trimmed by 4 bases and J by 2 bases, leaving 14 bases between them. Germline V CDR1 and CDR2: SGHRS, YFSETQ. The length of the CDR3 is 15 residues.

This clonotype has ten or more counts. J is TRBJ2-7 and V is TRBV7-2; TRBD2 matches at 8 bases. In germline, CDR1 is SGHTA, CDR2 FQGNSA. The trim removed 5 bases at V and 0 bases at J, leaving 9 bases unmatched. This CDR3 comprises 16 residues. The CDR3 here is CASSLGGLAGSYEQYF. The CDR3 coding sequence is TGTGCCAGCAGCCTAGGGGGGCTAGCGGGCTCCTACGAGCAGTACTTC.

This clonotype has only a few counts. J is TRBJ2-7 and V is TRBV10-3; 7 bases align to TRBD2. CDR1 and CDR2 from the germline V gene are ENHRY and SYGVKD. Losses at the gene ends were 3 bases for V and 3 bases for J; bases not matched to a gene: 11. CDR3 length: 16 amino acids. The CDR3 protein is CAISDEGTTGSYEQYF. The CDR3 DNA follows: TGTGCCATCAGTGACGAAGGGACTACGGGAAGCTACGAGCAGTACTTC.

This clonotype was seen many times. This rearrangement joins TRBV27 to TRBJ1-5; no firm D call. The CDR3 sequence is 14 residues long. Looked up from germline, CDR1 is MNHEY and CDR2 is SMNVEV (reference sequence). Trimming shortened V by 1 base and J by 4 bases, and 8 bases separated the two germline ends. CDR3 protein: CASSLFKGNQPQHF. The DNA of the CDR3 is TGTGCCAGCAGTTTATTTAAAGGTAATCAGCCCCAGCATTTT.

This clonotype was seen at least ten times. The rearrangement uses TRBV11-2 and TRBJ2-7; possible D gene TRBD2, 5 bases. This CDR3 spans 15 amino acids. V lost 5 bases and J lost 4, with 18 bases in between. Germline CDR1 SGHAT, CDR2 FQNNGV. CDR3 sequence: CASSPSRGSLYEQYF. For the CDR3, the DNA is TGTGCCAGCAGCCCGAGCCGGGGTTCCCTATACGAGCAGTACTTC.

This sequence joins TRBV28 and TRBJ1-5; 7 bases agree with TRBD1. Trimming removed 7 bases from V and 2 bases from J; junction bases left unmatched: 8. The germline V gene encodes CDR1 MDHEN and CDR2 SYDVKM. This CDR3 comprises 15 residues. The CDR3 DNA reads as TGTGCCAGCACTAAGACAGGGACGCGCAATCAGCCCCAGCATTTT. Amino acid sequence: CASTKTGTRNQPQHF.

This clonotype was observed at least ten times. The CDR3, as DNA: TGCAGTGCCTCGAGGCCAGGGAGCTCCTACGAGCAGTACTTC. Encoded protein: CSASRPGSSYEQYF. The V and J genes are TRBV20-1 and TRBJ2-7; D may match TRBD1 or TRBD2 (5 bases each). Germline V CDR1 and CDR2: DFQATT, SNEGSKA (reference sequence). Trimming left V 6 bases short and J 0 bases short, with 15 bases between. The CDR3 extends over 14 amino acids.

This chain connects TRBV3-1 to TRBJ1-3, with a tentative D call TRBD1 (6 bases). V was pared by 3 bases and J by 0 bases, with 6 bases between. The CDR3 runs to 14 residues. Germline CDR1 is LGHDT and CDR2 is YNNKEL (reference sequence). CDR3 coding DNA: TGTGCCAGCAGCCAGGGGGCCTCTGGAAACACCATATATTTT. Translating gives CASSQGASGNTIYF.

This clonotype was seen many times. The chain is built from TRBV6-1 and TRBJ2-3, with a tentative D call TRBD2 (5 bases). Trimming took off 4 bases at V and 7 bases at J, with 18 bases between the two ends. The CDR3 length is 15 residues. Germline assignment: CDR1 MNHNS and CDR2 SASEGT. The chain's CDR3 is CASSASGIWDNTQYF. The CDR3, as DNA: TGTGCCAGCAGTGCCTCCGGGATTTGGGATAATACGCAGTATTTT.

This chain uses TRBV19 with TRBJ2-7, with D unresolved. The germline V and J ends were trimmed by 7 bases and 6 bases, with 7 bases remaining between them. This CDR3 spans 10 amino acids. Germline CDR1 LNHDA, CDR2 SQIVND (reference sequence). In DNA form, the CDR3 reads TGTGCCAGTACCCCCCCCGAGCAGTACTTC. Protein sequence: CASTPPEQYF.